The T cell receptor (beta chain) described here comes from a study of T cell responses to AZD1222 COVID-19 vaccine. The protocol was immunoSEQ multiplex PCR, while the TCRdb copy is restricted to in-frame clones and leaves out a portion. This table has approximately 99,000 clones, just over 90% appearing once. Details on this clone: Its antigen is as yet unknown.

Study findings and constraints: Increased Spike-specific TCR breadth and depth were observed after two AZD1222 doses. Females outnumbered males among donors, who were mostly white British; clonal diversity was possibly underestimated.

The CDR3 runs to 16 residues. Looked up from germline, CDR1 is SGHTA and CDR2 is FQGTGA. V lost 5 bases and J 3 bases, leaving 17 bases between the germline ends. The clonotype comes from an adult who received the AZD1222 COVID-19 vaccine. The material was peripheral blood, obtained 28 days after the second AZD1222 dose. This rearrangement joins TRBV7-3 to TRBJ2-1, with a possible D match to TRBD2 (7 bases). The CDR3 nucleotides read TGTGCCAGCAGCCCCAAGGCGGGGGCAGGCTACAATGAGCAGTTCTTC. Amino acid sequence: CASSPKAGAGYNEQFF.